Listed below are T cell receptor beta chains from one sample, sequenced in a study of cytomegalovirus exposure and HLA in healthy donors. Sequencing used immunoSEQ multiplex PCR; TCRdb keeps in-frame clones, though not all of them. The profile shows under 150,000 clones, roughly 88% of them singletons. The specimen sequenced was PBMCs. The receptors were sampled from a middle-aged man in good health and CMV-seronegative. Each CDR3 is given with its conserved first and last residue. Fields, in order: V gene, J gene, D gene, clone size, CDR3 protein, CDR3 DNA. A D gene is named only where the DNA matches it firmly. Some rows mark clone size as missing; the rest say once, few, many or name a class of expanded clone.

TRBV5-1	TRBJ1-5	NA	NA	CASSFTGDRNQPQHF	TGCGCCAGCAGCTTTACCGGGGATCGCAATCAGCCCCAGCATTTT
TRBV4-3	TRBJ1-3	NA	NA	CASSQVSLSGNTIYF	TGCGCCAGCAGCCAAGTATCCCTCTCTGGAAACACCATATATTTT
TRBV30	TRBJ1-4	TRBD1	NA	CAWSPYRGLGDKLFF	TGTGCCTGGAGTCCCTACAGGGGTTTAGGTGACAAACTGTTTTTT
TRBV19	TRBJ1-2	NA	NA	CATRSRGDEGYTF	TGTGCCACCCGGAGCAGGGGCGACGAGGGCTACACCTTC
TRBV4-2	TRBJ2-7	NA	NA	CASSQDFVPRGDDEQYF	TGTGCCAGCAGCCAAGATTTTGTTCCCCGCGGGGACGACGAGCAGTACTTC
TRBV5-1	TRBJ2-7	NA	NA	CASSLGAGDPYEQYF	TGCGCCAGCAGCTTGGGGGCAGGGGACCCCTACGAGCAGTACTTC
TRBV19	TRBJ2-3	NA	NA	CASSLYRRSTDTQYF	TGTGCCAGTAGTCTATACCGCCGAAGCACAGATACGCAGTATTTT
TRBV6-6	TRBJ2-7	TRBD1	NA	CASQIPGQGYEQYF	TGTGCCAGCCAAATCCCGGGACAGGGCTACGAGCAGTACTTC
TRBV15	TRBJ2-2	NA	NA	CATSRDKHGGTGELFF	TGTGCCACCAGCAGAGATAAGCACGGTGGCACCGGGGAGCTGTTTTTT
TRBV5-6	TRBJ1-1	NA	NA	CASSLGSTEAFF	TGTGCCAGCAGCCTTGGTAGCACTGAAGCTTTCTTT
TRBV6-5	TRBJ2-7	NA	NA	CASTGGEAYEQYF	TGTGCCAGCACGGGGGGCGAGGCCTACGAGCAGTACTTC
TRBV29-1	TRBJ2-1	TRBD1	once	CSVRTGNRNEQFF	TGCAGCGTTAGGACAGGGAATAGGAATGAGCAGTTCTTC
TRBV7-9	TRBJ2-1	TRBD2	NA	CASPRHGGGYNEQFF	TGTGCCAGCCCCAGACACGGGGGAGGGTACAATGAGCAGTTCTTC
TRBV27	TRBJ2-7	NA	NA	CASSPTPSYEQYF	TGTGCCAGCAGTCCCACACCCTCCTACGAGCAGTACTTC
TRBV19	TRBJ2-2	TRBD1	NA	CASSNSGTGTGELFF	TGTGCCAGTAGTAACTCCGGGACAGGCACCGGGGAGCTGTTTTTT
TRBV30	TRBJ2-7	TRBD2	NA	CAWSVTSGAFYEQYF	TGTGCCTGGAGTGTGACTAGCGGGGCCTTCTACGAGCAGTACTTC
TRBV6-1	TRBJ1-2	NA	few	CASSEAGGIGRRYTF	TGTGCCAGCAGTGAAGCGGGGGGGATAGGGAGGCGCTACACCTTC
TRBV25-1	TRBJ1-2	NA	NA	CASSEGQVYGYTF	TGTGCCAGCAGTGAGGGACAAGTCTATGGCTACACCTTC
TRBV2	TRBJ2-3	NA	NA	CASSSGTERAYF	TGTGCCAGCAGTTCCGGGACTGAAAGAGCGTATTTT
TRBV5-1	TRBJ2-5	NA	NA	CASSLGAGKETQYF	TGCGCCAGCAGCTTGGGTGCAGGGAAAGAGACCCAGTACTTC
TRBV29-1	TRBJ1-1	NA	NA	CSVAGGAHEAFF	TGCAGCGTTGCAGGAGGTGCGCATGAAGCTTTCTTT
TRBV7-9	TRBJ2-1	NA	NA	CASSLSHSPLTGNEQFF	TGTGCCAGCAGCCTCTCCCACAGCCCACTAACGGGAAATGAGCAGTTCTTC
TRBV4-1	TRBJ2-2	NA	NA	CASSQEPSSRRTGELFF	TGCGCCAGCAGCCAAGAACCGTCGAGCCGCCGAACCGGGGAGCTGTTTTTT
TRBV7-9	TRBJ2-3	NA	NA	CASSAYSDTQYF	TGTGCCAGCAGCGCGTACTCAGATACGCAGTATTTT
TRBV15	TRBJ2-7	NA	NA	CATSRRGSYEQYF	TGTGCCACCTCCCGCAGGGGCTCCTACGAGCAGTACTTC
TRBV5-6	TRBJ2-3	NA	once	CASSRGIWSGTDTQYF	TGTGCCAGCAGCCGAGGGATATGGTCTGGCACAGATACGCAGTATTTT
TRBV12-5	TRBJ2-5	TRBD1	once	CASADDRGWLGDQETQYF	TGTGCTAGTGCAGACGACAGGGGGTGGTTGGGGGACCAAGAGACCCAGTACTTC
TRBV5-4	TRBJ1-2	NA	once	CASRNARDYGYTF	TGTGCCAGCAGAAACGCCCGGGACTATGGCTACACCTTC
TRBV7-6	TRBJ1-6	NA	NA	CASSSGDRLIPLHF	TGTGCCAGCAGCTCAGGGGATCGGTTAATACCCCTCCACTTT
TRBV4-1	TRBJ1-4	NA	NA	CASSQDVATNEKLFF	TGCGCCAGCAGCCAAGACGTCGCAACTAATGAAAAACTGTTTTTT
TRBV7-6	TRBJ2-1	TRBD1	NA	CASSLAGQGSEQFF	TGTGCCAGCAGCTTAGCCGGACAGGGAAGTGAGCAGTTCTTC
TRBV2	TRBJ2-1	TRBD2	once	CASRGGAYNYNEQFF	TGTGCCAGCCGGGGGGGGGCTTACAATTACAATGAGCAGTTCTTC
TRBV6-1	TRBJ2-7	NA	NA	CASSGGFSYEQYF	TGTGCCAGCAGTGGCGGCTTCTCCTACGAGCAGTACTTC
TRBV4-1	TRBJ2-2	NA	NA	CATGANTGELFF	TGCGCCACCGGGGCGAACACCGGGGAGCTGTTTTTT
TRBV7-2	TRBJ1-1	NA	NA	CASSRLGGGNTEAFF	TGTGCCAGCAGCCGCCTAGGTGGGGGCAACACTGAAGCTTTCTTT
TRBV5-4	TRBJ2-1	TRBD2	NA	CASSFLGGGNEQFF	TGTGCCAGCAGCTTTCTCGGGGGGGGCAATGAGCAGTTCTTC
TRBV18	TRBJ1-5	TRBD1	NA	CASSPPFRQGFNQPQHF	TGTGCCAGCTCACCACCGTTTCGACAGGGATTCAATCAGCCCCAGCATTTT
TRBV15	TRBJ2-5	NA	NA	CATSRVGPGAQYF	TGTGCCACCAGCAGAGTTGGCCCCGGGGCCCAGTACTTC
TRBV7-3	TRBJ2-5	NA	NA	CASSSDSKETQYF	TGTGCCAGCAGCTCGGACAGTAAAGAGACCCAGTACTTC
TRBV5-1	TRBJ2-7	NA	NA	CASSLAGYYEQYF	TGCGCCAGCAGCTTGGCAGGGTACTACGAGCAGTACTTC
TRBV2	TRBJ2-6	NA	NA	CASSGPGQADNVLTF	TGTGCCAGCAGTGGCCCGGGACAAGCAGACAACGTCCTGACTTTC
TRBV6-6	TRBJ1-2	TRBD1	NA	CASSWDRGNYGYTF	TGTGCCAGCAGTTGGGACAGGGGGAACTATGGCTACACCTTC
TRBV7-8	TRBJ2-1	TRBD2	NA	CASSESGTTYNEQFF	TGTGCCAGCAGCGAATCAGGGACTACTTACAATGAGCAGTTCTTC
TRBV5-1	TRBJ1-1	NA	few	CASSLAAGSAMNTEAFF	TGCGCCAGCAGCTTGGCGGCGGGAAGCGCCATGAACACTGAAGCTTTCTTT
TRBV6-5	TRBJ1-2	TRBD1	NA	CASSKPGQGPYGYTF	TGTGCCAGCAGTAAACCGGGACAGGGTCCCTATGGCTACACCTTC
TRBV7-3	TRBJ1-1	NA	NA	CASSSGVGDTEAFF	TGTGCCAGCAGCTCCGGGGTCGGGGACACTGAAGCTTTCTTT